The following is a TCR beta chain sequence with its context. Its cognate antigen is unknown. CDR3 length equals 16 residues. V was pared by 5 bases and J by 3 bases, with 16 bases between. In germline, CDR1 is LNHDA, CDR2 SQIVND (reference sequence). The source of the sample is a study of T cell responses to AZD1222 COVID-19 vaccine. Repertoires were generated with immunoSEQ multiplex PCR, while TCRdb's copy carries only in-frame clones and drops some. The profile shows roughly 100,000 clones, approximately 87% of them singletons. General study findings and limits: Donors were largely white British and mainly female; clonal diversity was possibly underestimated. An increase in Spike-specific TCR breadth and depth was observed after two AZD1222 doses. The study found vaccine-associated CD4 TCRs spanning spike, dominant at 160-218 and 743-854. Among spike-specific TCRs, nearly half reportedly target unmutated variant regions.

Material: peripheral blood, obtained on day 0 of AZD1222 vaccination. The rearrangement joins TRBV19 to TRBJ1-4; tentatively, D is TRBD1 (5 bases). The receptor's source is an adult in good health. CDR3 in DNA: TGTGCCAGTAGTCGGTATCAGGGTATGGCTAATGAAAAACTGTTTTTT. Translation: CASSRYQGMANEKLFF.